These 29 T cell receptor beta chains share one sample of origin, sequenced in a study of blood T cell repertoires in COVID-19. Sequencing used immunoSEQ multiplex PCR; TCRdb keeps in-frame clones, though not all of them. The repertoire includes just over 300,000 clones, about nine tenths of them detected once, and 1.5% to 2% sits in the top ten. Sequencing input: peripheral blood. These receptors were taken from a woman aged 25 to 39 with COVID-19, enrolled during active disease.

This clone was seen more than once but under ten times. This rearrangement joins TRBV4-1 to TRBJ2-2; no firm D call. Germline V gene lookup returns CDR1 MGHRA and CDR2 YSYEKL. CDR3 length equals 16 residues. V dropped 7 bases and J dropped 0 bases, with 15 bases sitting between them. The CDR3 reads CASKSEPRTNTGELFF. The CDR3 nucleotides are TGCGCCAGCAAATCCGAGCCCCGTACGAACACCGGGGAGCTGTTTTTT.

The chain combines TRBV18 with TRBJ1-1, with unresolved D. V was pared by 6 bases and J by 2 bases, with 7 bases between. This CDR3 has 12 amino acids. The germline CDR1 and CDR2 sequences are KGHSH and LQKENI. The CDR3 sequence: CASSNFNTEAFF. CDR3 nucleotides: TGTGCCAGCTCTAATTTCAACACTGAAGCTTTCTTT.

The CDR3 region has the DNA TGTGCCAGCAGCAACAGGGGGCGAGCTTTCTTT. Protein sequence: CASSNRGRAFF. This chain connects TRBV6-5 to TRBJ1-1; 9 bases are shared with TRBD1. The length of the CDR3 is 11 residues. V was pared by 6 bases and J by 10 bases, with 3 bases of the junction left unmatched. The germline V gene encodes CDR1 MNHEY and CDR2 SVGAGI.

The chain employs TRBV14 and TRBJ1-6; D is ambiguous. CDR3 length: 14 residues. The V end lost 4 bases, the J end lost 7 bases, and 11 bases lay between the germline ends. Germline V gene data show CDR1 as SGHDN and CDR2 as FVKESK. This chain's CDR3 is CASSPITGNSPLHF. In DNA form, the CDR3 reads TGTGCCAGCAGCCCCATAACCGGGAATTCACCCCTCCACTTT. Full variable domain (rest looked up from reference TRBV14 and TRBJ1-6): EAGVTQFPSHSVIEKGQTVTLRCDPISGHDNLYWYRRVMGKEIKFLLHFVKESKQDESGMPNNRFLAERTGGTYSTLKVQPAELEDSGVYFCASSPITGNSPLHFGNGTRLTVT.

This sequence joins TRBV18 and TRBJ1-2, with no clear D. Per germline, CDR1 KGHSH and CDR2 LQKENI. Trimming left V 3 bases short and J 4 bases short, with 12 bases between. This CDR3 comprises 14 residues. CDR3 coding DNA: TGTGCCAGCTCACCGGGCGAGCAGGCCTATGGCTACACCTTC. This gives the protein CASSPGEQAYGYTF. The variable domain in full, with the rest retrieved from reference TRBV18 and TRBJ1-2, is NAGVMQNPRHLVRRRGQEARLRCSPMKGHSHVYWYRQLPEEGLKFMVYLQKENIIDESGMPKERFSAEFPKEGPSILRIQQVVRGDSAAYFCASSPGEQAYGYTFGSGTRLTVV.

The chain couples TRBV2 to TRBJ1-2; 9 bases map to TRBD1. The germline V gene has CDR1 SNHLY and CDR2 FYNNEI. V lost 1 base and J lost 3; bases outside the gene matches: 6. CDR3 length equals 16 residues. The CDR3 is CASSEGLRDRDYGYTF. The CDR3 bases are TGTGCCAGCAGTGAAGGCCTACGGGACAGGGACTATGGCTACACCTTC.

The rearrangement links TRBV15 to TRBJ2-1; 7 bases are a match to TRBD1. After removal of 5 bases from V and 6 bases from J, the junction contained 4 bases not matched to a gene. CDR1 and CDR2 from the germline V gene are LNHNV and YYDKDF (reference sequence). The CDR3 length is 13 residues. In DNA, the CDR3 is TGTGCCACCAGCTGGAGACAGGGCAATGAGCAGTTCTTC. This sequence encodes CATSWRQGNEQFF.

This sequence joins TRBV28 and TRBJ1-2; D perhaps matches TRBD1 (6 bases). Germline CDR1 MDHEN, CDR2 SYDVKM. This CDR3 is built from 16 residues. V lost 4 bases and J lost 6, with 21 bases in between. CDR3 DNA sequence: TGTGCCAGCAGTTCGCTCGCGGGGGGCTCTGTGGATGGCTACACCTTC. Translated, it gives CASSSLAGGSVDGYTF.

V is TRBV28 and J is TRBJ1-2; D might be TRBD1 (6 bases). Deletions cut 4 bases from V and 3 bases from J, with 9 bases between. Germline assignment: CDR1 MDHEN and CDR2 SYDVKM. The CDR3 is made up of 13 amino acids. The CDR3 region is CASSSRQDYGYTF. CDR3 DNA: TGTGCCAGCAGTTCCCGACAGGACTATGGCTACACCTTC.

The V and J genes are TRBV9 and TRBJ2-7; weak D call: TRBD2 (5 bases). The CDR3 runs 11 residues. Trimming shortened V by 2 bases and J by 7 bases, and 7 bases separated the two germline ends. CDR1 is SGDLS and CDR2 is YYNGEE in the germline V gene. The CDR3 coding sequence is TGTGCCAGCAGCGTGGGCGGGGAGCAGTACTTC. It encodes CASSVGGEQYF.

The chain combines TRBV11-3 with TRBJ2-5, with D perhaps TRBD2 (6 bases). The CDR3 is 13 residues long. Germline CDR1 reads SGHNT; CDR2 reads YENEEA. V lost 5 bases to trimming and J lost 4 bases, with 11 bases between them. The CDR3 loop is CASSQSGPETQYF. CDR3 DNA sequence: TGTGCCAGCAGCCAGAGCGGGCCAGAGACCCAGTACTTC.

For the CDR3, the DNA is TGTGCCAGCACCTCATCCTCGACAGGGCGGATGGGCTACACCTTC. Protein: CASTSSSTGRMGYTF. The chain uses TRBV3-1 (or the pseudogene TRBV3-2) and TRBJ1-2, with 7 bases that match TRBD1. V shed 7 bases and J 8 bases; nucleotides not matched to a gene: 16. The germline V gene encodes CDR1 LGHDT and CDR2 YNNKEL (reference sequence). The CDR3 spans 15 residues.

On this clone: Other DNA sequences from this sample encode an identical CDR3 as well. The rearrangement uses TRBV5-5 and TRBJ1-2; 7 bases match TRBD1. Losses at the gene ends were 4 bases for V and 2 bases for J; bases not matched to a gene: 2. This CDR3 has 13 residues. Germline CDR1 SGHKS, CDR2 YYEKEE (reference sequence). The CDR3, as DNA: TGTGCCAGCAGCCCCAGGGGGAACTATGGCTACACCTTC. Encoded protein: CASSPRGNYGYTF.

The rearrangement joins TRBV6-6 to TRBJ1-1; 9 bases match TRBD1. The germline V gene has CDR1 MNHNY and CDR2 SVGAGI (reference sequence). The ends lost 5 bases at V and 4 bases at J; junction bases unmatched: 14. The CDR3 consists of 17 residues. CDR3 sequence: CASSRPNYRGPGTEAFF. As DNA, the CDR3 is TGTGCCAGCAGTCGCCCCAATTACAGGGGGCCGGGCACTGAAGCTTTCTTT.

The CDR3 bases are TGTGCCAGCTCACCAGGGGCTAGCGGGGGTCAAAAGACCCAGTACTTC. Encoded protein: CASSPGASGGQKTQYF. The V call is TRBV18, the J call TRBJ2-5; 10 bases line up with TRBD2. The trim removed 2 bases at V and 6 bases at J, leaving 9 bases unmatched. The germline gives CDR1 KGHSH, CDR2 LQKENI. The CDR3 length is 16 residues.

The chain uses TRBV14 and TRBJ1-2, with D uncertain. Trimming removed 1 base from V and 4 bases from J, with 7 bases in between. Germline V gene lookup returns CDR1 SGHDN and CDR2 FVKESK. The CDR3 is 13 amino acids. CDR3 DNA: TGTGCCAGCAGCCAAGTTGCGGGCTATGGCTACACCTTC. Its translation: CASSQVAGYGYTF. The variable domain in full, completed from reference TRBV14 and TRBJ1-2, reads EAGVTQFPSHSVIEKGQTVTLRCDPISGHDNLYWYRRVMGKEIKFLLHFVKESKQDESGMPNNRFLAERTGGTYSTLKVQPAELEDSGVYFCASSQVAGYGYTFGSGTRLTVV.

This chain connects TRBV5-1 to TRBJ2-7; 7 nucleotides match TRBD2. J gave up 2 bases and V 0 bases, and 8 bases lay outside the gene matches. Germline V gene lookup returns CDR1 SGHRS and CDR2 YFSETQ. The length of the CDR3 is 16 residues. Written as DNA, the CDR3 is TGCGCCAGCAGCTTGGCCTGGGCACGGGGGGCCTACGAGCAGTACTTC. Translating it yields CASSLAWARGAYEQYF.

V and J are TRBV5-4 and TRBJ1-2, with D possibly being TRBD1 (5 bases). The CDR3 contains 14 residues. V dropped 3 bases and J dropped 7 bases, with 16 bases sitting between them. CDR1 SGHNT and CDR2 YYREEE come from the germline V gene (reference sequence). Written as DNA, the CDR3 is TGTGCCAGCAGCTCTGGCGGGACGGAGTTTGGCTACACCTTC. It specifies CASSSGGTEFGYTF.

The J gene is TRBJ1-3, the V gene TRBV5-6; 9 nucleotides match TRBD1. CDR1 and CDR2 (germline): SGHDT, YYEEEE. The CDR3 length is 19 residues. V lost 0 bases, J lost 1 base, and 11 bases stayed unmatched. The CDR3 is CASSLEDPGQGSSGNTIYF. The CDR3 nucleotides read TGTGCCAGCAGCTTGGAAGACCCGGGACAGGGTTCTTCTGGAAACACCATATATTTT.

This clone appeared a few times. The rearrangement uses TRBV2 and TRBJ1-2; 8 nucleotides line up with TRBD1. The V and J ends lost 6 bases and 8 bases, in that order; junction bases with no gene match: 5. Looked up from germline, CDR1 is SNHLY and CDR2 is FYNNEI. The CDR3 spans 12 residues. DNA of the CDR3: TGTGCCAGCAGGACAGGACAGGGCGGCTACACCTTC. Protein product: CASRTGQGGYTF.

The CDR3 here is CASSFGYYGYTF. Here the CDR3 DNA reads TGTGCCAGCAGTTTCGGGTACTATGGCTACACCTTC. The chain is built from TRBV28 and TRBJ1-2; D gene uncertain. The length of the CDR3 is 12 residues. Deletions cut 3 bases from V and 3 bases from J, with 5 bases between. CDR1 MDHEN and CDR2 SYDVKM come from the germline V gene.

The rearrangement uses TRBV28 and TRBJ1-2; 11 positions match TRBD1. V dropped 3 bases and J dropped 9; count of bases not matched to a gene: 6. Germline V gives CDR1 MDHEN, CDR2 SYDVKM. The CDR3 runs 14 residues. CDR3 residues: CASSLRGTGGSYTF. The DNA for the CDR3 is TGTGCCAGCAGTTTGAGAGGGACAGGGGGAAGCTACACCTTC.

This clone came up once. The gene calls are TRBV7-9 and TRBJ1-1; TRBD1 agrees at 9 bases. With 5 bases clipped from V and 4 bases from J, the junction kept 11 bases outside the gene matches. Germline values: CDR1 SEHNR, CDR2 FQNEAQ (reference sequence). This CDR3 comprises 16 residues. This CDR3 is CASSLYRGLGITEAFF. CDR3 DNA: TGTGCCAGCAGCCTGTACAGGGGGCTCGGTATCACTGAAGCTTTCTTT.

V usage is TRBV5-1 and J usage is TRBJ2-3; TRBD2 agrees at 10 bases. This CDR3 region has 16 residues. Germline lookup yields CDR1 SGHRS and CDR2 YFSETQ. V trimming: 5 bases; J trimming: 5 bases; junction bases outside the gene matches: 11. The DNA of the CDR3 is TGCGCCAGCAGGTCGACGTCGGGACTAGCGCTAGATACGCAGTATTTT. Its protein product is CASRSTSGLALDTQYF.

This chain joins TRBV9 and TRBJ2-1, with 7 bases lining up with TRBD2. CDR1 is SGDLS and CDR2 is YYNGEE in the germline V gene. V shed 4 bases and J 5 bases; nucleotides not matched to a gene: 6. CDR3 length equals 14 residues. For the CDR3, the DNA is TGTGCCAGCAGCCAGCGGGGTCCCCACAATGAGCAGTTCTTC. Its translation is CASSQRGPHNEQFF.

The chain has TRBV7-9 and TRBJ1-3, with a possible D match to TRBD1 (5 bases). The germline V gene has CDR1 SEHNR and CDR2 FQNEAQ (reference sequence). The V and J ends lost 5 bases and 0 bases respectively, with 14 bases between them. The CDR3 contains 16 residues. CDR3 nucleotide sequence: TGTGCCAGCAGCCCCCAGGGCGGGGGCTCTGGAAACACCATATATTTT. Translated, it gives CASSPQGGGSGNTIYF.

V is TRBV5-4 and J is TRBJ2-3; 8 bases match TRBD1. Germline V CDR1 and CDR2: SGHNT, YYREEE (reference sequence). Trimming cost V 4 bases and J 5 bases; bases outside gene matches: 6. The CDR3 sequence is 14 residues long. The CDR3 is CASSPRDRGDTQYF. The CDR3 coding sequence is TGTGCCAGCAGCCCCCGTGACAGGGGAGATACGCAGTATTTT.

Here the CDR3 reads CASSPGSGHSPLHF. The CDR3 DNA is TGTGCCAGTAGCCCGGGATCGGGCCATTCACCCCTCCACTTT. The chain employs TRBV19 and TRBJ1-6; D remains unclear. Germline lookup yields CDR1 LNHDA and CDR2 SQIVND (reference sequence). This CDR3 contains 14 residues. The V gene lost 6 bases and the J gene lost 8 bases, with 14 bases spanning the gap.

In nucleotides, the CDR3 is TGTGCCAGCAGCTTAGTAGCGGGGGAGCCCCAGCATTTT. Residues: CASSLVAGEPQHF. V gene TRBV7-9 combines with J gene TRBJ1-5, with D perhaps matching TRBD1 (5 bases). CDR1 and CDR2 (germline): SEHNR, FQNEAQ (reference sequence). CDR3 length equals 13 residues. Trimming took 1 base from V and 8 from J, leaving 9 bases between them.